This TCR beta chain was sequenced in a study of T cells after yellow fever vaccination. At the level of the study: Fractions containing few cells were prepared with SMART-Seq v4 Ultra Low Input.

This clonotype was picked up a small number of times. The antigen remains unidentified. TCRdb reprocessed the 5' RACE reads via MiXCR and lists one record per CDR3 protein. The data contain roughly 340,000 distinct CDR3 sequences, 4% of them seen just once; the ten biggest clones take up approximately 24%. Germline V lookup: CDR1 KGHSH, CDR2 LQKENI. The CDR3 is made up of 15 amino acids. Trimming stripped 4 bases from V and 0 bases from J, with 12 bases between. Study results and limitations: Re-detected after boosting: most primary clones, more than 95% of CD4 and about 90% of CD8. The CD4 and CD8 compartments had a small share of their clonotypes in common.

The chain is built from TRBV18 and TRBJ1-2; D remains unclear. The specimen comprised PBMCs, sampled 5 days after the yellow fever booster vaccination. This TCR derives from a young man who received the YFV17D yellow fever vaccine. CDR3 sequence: CASSHGKIPNYGYTF. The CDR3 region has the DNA TGTGCCAGCTCACACGGAAAAATACCTAACTATGGCTACACCTTC.